The rows below give T cell receptor beta chains drawn from one sample of a study of T cell changes during pregnancy in multiple sclerosis. Some clones are missing from TCRdb's copy, which holds only in-frame ones; the method was immunoSEQ multiplex PCR. The table records approximately 53,000 clones, 90% of them present only once. This specimen was peripheral blood, taken after pregnancy. The receptors were gathered from a female donor in good health, enrolled as a control in a pregnancy study. Each CDR3 is given with its conserved first and last residue. The order of the fields is J gene, D gene, clone size, V gene, CDR3 DNA, CDR3 protein. A D gene is named only where the DNA matches it firmly. Clone size is not always given. Where it is, it says once, few, many or a class for expanded clones.

J: TRBJ1-2
D: TRBD1
size: -
V: TRBV15
DNA: TGTGCCACCAGCCTAGACAGGGGGGACGGCTACACCTTC
CDR3: CATSLDRGDGYTF

J: TRBJ2-2
D: TRBD1
size: once
V: TRBV5-6
DNA: TGTGCCAGCGAGAGTCAGGGGGTGACCGGGGAGCTGTTTTTT
CDR3: CASESQGVTGELFF

J: TRBJ2-5
D: -
size: -
V: TRBV27
DNA: TGTGCCAGCAGTCTGCGGTATAGACAAGAGACCCAGTACTTC
CDR3: CASSLRYRQETQYF

J: TRBJ1-1
D: -
size: once
V: TRBV5-1
DNA: TGCGCCAGCAGCACCGTCGGGTTGAACACTGAAGCTTTCTTT
CDR3: CASSTVGLNTEAFF

J: TRBJ1-3
D: -
size: -
V: TRBV4-1
DNA: TGCGCCAGCAGCCTACTGGCGGGGGTGGGAAACACCATATATTTT
CDR3: CASSLLAGVGNTIYF

J: TRBJ1-4
D: -
size: -
V: TRBV6-5
DNA: TGTGCCAGCACTCTGAGAAAGAATGAAAAACTGTTTTTT
CDR3: CASTLRKNEKLFF

J: TRBJ2-1
D: -
size: -
V: TRBV6-5
DNA: TGTGCCAGCAGTCTCCTTGACAGCTACAATGAGCAGTTCTTC
CDR3: CASSLLDSYNEQFF

J: TRBJ2-1
D: -
size: once
V: TRBV9
DNA: TGTGCCAGCAGCGTCGGAGGGAGCCTCAATGAGCAGTTCTTC
CDR3: CASSVGGSLNEQFF

J: TRBJ2-5
D: TRBD2
size: -
V: TRBV9
DNA: TGTGCCAGCAGCGCTAGCGGGGGGGCAGAAGAGACCCAGTACTTC
CDR3: CASSASGGAEETQYF

J: TRBJ2-1
D: -
size: -
V: TRBV9
DNA: TGTGCCAGCAGCCCAGTTGGGGAAGTCCTAGCTAGTGAGCAGTTCTTC
CDR3: CASSPVGEVLASEQFF

J: TRBJ1-4
D: -
size: -
V: TRBV9
DNA: TGTGCCAGCAGCCAGGACAGAACTTTTAATGAAAAACTGTTTTTT
CDR3: CASSQDRTFNEKLFF

J: TRBJ2-2
D: TRBD2
size: -
V: TRBV6-5
DNA: TGTGCCAGCAGCCACAGCGGGGGGAACACCGGGGAGCTGTTTTTT
CDR3: CASSHSGGNTGELFF

J: TRBJ2-1
D: TRBD2
size: few
V: TRBV2
DNA: TGTGCCAGCAGACTTGGGACTAGCGGGTCCTACAATGAGCAGTTCTTC
CDR3: CASRLGTSGSYNEQFF

J: TRBJ1-1
D: -
size: -
V: TRBV5-1
DNA: TGCGCCAGCATAGGCGGCAGGGCCAACACTGAAGCTTTCTTT
CDR3: CASIGGRANTEAFF

J: TRBJ2-1
D: -
size: few
V: TRBV2
DNA: TGTGCCAGCAGTGATCTAGTAATAGCCAATGAGCAGTTCTTC
CDR3: CASSDLVIANEQFF

J: TRBJ1-2
D: TRBD1
size: -
V: TRBV5-1
DNA: TGCGCCAGCAGCACGGGACAGGGAGTCACCTATGGCTACACCTTC
CDR3: CASSTGQGVTYGYTF

J: TRBJ2-1
D: TRBD2
size: -
V: TRBV18
DNA: TGTGCCAGCTCACCGCGACTAGCGGGAGCCTACAATGAGCAGTTCTTC
CDR3: CASSPRLAGAYNEQFF

J: TRBJ1-5
D: TRBD1
size: -
V: TRBV28
DNA: TGTGCCAGCAGCGAGACAGGGGGCGCGGATCAGCCCCAGCATTTT
CDR3: CASSETGGADQPQHF

J: TRBJ2-7
D: -
size: -
V: TRBV5-1
DNA: TGCGCCAGCAGCCAGGACAGCCCCTACGAGCAGTACTTC
CDR3: CASSQDSPYEQYF

J: TRBJ2-2
D: -
size: -
V: TRBV6-1
DNA: TGTGCCACCACCGGGGGAGACACCGGGGAGCTGTTTTTT
CDR3: CATTGGDTGELFF

J: TRBJ2-1
D: TRBD2
size: -
V: TRBV9
DNA: TGTGCCAGCAGCGTAGCAGTGACTAGCGGTGACAATGAGCAGTTCTTC
CDR3: CASSVAVTSGDNEQFF

J: TRBJ2-5
D: TRBD2
size: -
V: TRBV6-1
DNA: TGTGCCAGCAGTGCCGGGACTAGCGGGGGGGCCGTGGAGACCCAGTACTTC
CDR3: CASSAGTSGGAVETQYF

J: TRBJ2-5
D: -
size: -
V: TRBV5-8
DNA: TGTGCCAGCAGCTTGGTTGCGGCCTTTACCCAAGAGACCCAGTACTTC
CDR3: CASSLVAAFTQETQYF

J: TRBJ1-4
D: -
size: -
V: TRBV5-1
DNA: TGCGCCAGCAGCTTGGACGGACAGTTGCAGAGGGGTCTGTTTTTT
CDR3: CASSLDGQLQRGLFF

J: TRBJ1-2
D: -
size: -
V: TRBV18
DNA: TGTGCCAGCTCACCCTTGGTGGGCTCATATGGCTACACCTTC
CDR3: CASSPLVGSYGYTF